These T cell receptor beta chains were read from a single sample in a study of shared clonotypes between healthy human individuals. The assay was immunoSEQ multiplex PCR, and TCRdb's table has in-frame clones only and misses some. The sample yields 800,000 to 1,200,000 clones, about four fifths seen once. The sequencing sample was made of memory CD4+ T cells from PBMCs. These TCRs come from a man aged 18-30 years in good health. Some clones in this sample may be carry-over from other donors' samples. Each CDR3 is given with its conserved first and last residue. A D gene is named only where the DNA matches it firmly.

>TRBV7-8|TRBD1
CASSVSGTGNGYTF
>TRBV15|.
CATSTTQAGAEAFF
>TRBV7-9|.
CASSLGGRGAGNTIYF
>TRBV10-1|.
CASSDTLGGGYTF
>TRBV5-1|.
CASSLLGGTEAFF
>TRBV5-1|TRBD1
CASSLLTGAYQETQYF
>TRBV6-6|.
CASTSSPRAGKLFF
>TRBV19|.
CASSIQPDYGYTF
>TRBV6-4|.
CASSDAQALGYGYTF
>TRBV19|.
CASMRGGGNGYTF
>TRBV7-7|TRBD1
CASSSDRGGEQYF
>TRBV30|.
CAWSAGGAQYF
>TRBV7-6|.
CASSLGGTPYGYTF
>TRBV7-9|.
CASSRAGSGDQPQHF
>TRBV10-1|.
CATPWASPPHSNQPQHF
>TRBV28|.
CASSPYPGRSNQPQHF
>TRBV5-1|TRBD1
CASSWDRATDTQYF
>TRBV7-2|TRBD1
CASSFGQGDGYTF
>TRBV2|.
CASRDSSRVHTGELFF
>TRBV5-1|.
CASSPLGDAQYEQYF
>TRBV5-1|.
CASSLGGGGSSYNEQFF
>TRBV6-1|.
CASRPTGENNQPQHF
>TRBV11-2|TRBD1
CASSLRGTGSYEQYF
>TRBV4-1|.
CASSQIRQNTGELFF
>TRBV9|TRBD2
CASSWNSGNQETQYF
>TRBV4-1|TRBD1
CASSQDWGQGFGNTIYF
>TRBV7-3|TRBD1
CASSSSGQGKVGELFF
>TRBV4-1|TRBD1
CASSLQGQGAFRF
>TRBV19|.
CASKRENQPQHF
>TRBV4-1|.
CASSENGAGQETQYF
>TRBV7-9|.
CASSLWGDEQFF
>TRBV7-3|TRBD1
CASSLGQGSLYEQYF
>TRBV2|.
CASSGVGEQYF
>TRBV27|TRBD2
CASSFYVGGLAGGTGELFF
>TRBV6-5|.
CASSSRPVKNEKLFF
>TRBV5-1|.
CASSLQGRDRTDTQYF
>TRBV7-6|TRBD1
CASSLLRTGGTETQYF
>TRBV7-3|.
CASSPRSGELFF
>TRBV18|.
CASSPTGVAYEQYF
>TRBV7-9|TRBD1
CASRPDRVGPNTIYF
>TRBV28|.
CASSLSFRYEQYF
>TRBV10-3|TRBD1
CASNAGQVNTEAFF